A single TCR beta chain is shown here with its context. This clonotype was counted a few times. Its antigen is currently not known. No much larger clone is present one base from it, and per-base qualities are unavailable. The sample belongs to a study of response to subunit inactivated influenza vaccine (dated by TCRdb to 2016 to 2019). Regarding the study in general: The study used deep quantitative T cell receptor repertoire profiling to track responses to a trivalent subunit inactivated influenza vaccine. Beyond this particular receptor, the publication reports: The authors proposed that each seasonal influenza vaccination may bring in only a limited number of new T cells.

For this chain, trimming is 3 bases at the V end and 6 bases at the J end, and the number of junction bases without a gene match is 5. Measured from the cysteine to the phenylalanine, the CDR3 is 15 residues long. Only the CDR3 DNA is retained, 45 bases long and in frame from the first base. Based on the germline V gene, the CDR1 and CDR2 sequences are KGHSH and LQKENI. Preparation of the library involved RT-PCR. The sequencing machine was an Illumina HiSeq 2500. TCRdb reanalyzed the raw reads on its own, using fastp at Q25 for trimming and MiXCR for clone calling, and kept in-frame beta chains. Duplicate CDR3 protein sequences are folded into a single record with the most common DNA and genes. In all, the sample holds about 570,000 distinct CDR3 sequences, and approximately 10% of those were seen once. 9.5% to 12% of the sample is in the top ten clones. The sample was also linked to a second study, of T cells expressing NK-cell markers. The second study reports: TCR beta cDNA libraries were made by 5'RACE template switching that added a universal primer site and unique molecular identifiers. TCR beta-chain repertoires were profiled in sorted CD3+CD56+NKG2C+, CD3+CD56+NKG2C- and CD3+CD56-NKG2C+ T-cell subsets from eight donors. Most of the eight sequenced donors were HCMV-seropositive and one was HCMV-seronegative. To restrict sorting to alphabetaTCR-expressing T cells, an anti-gammadeltaTCR antibody was added in several experiments. For 6 or 7 donors, the dominant CD3+CD56+NKG2C+ clonotypes were among the top 10 CD8+ clonotypes and accounted for about 1.0-7.0% of CD8+ T cells. Those dominant clonotypes were again the most abundant among CD3+CD56-NKG2C+ cells in a few donors, at 28.3-60.1%. Whether the expanded NKG2C-expressing T cell clones were specific for HCMV antigens remained unclear. All eight donors whose samples were sequenced were randomly selected healthy volunteers, three of them men and five women. To determine HCMV serostatus, a commercial ELISA kit was used to detect HCMV-specific IgG in serum. Ficoll density gradient centrifugation was used to isolate peripheral blood mononuclear cells from blood. For roughly 6 donors, bulk peripheral blood T-cell repertoires were also sequenced from unsorted PBMC. Priming for cDNA synthesis came from the TCR beta constant segment, and two successive PCR amplification steps followed. The libraries were sequenced on Illumina HiSeq 2000/2500, MiSeq or NextSeq, producing 2 x 150 bp reads. Reads were demultiplexed and grouped by UMI with MIGEC, and clonotypes were assembled and quantified with MiTCR. To remove erroneous sequences, TCR cDNA sequences were retained only when supported by two or more reads. The tcR package was used for downstream repertoire analysis, and clonotypes were matched between fractions using CDR3 nucleotide sequence together with V segment. Antigen specificity was annotated against VDJdb with VDJmatch, allowing one amino acid substitution in CDR3.

This clonotype was obtained from a man aged 50 to 60 who received an inactivated influenza vaccine. Donor details come from another sample of the same person, matched by shared clones. Sequenced here: PBMCs from blood, sampled on the day of vaccination. The V and J segments used are TRBV18 and TRBJ2-2; 9 central bases correspond to TRBD2. The DNA is TGTGCCAGCTCACCGGCAGCGGGGGGTCCCGGGGAGCTGTTTTTT. Translated, it gives CASSPAAGGPGELFF.